The TCR beta chain described here comes from a study of vaccination and CD4 T cells after COVID-19. Researchers used the Oncomine TCR Beta short-read assay to sequence DNA from cultured CD4+ T cells. TCRdb used MiXCR to reprocess the PCR reads, holding one entry per CDR3 protein. This table has about 14,000 distinct CDR3 sequences, about 67% appearing once. This clonotype was seen a handful of times. Its antigen is unknown. The germline gives CDR1 MGHRA, CDR2 YSYEKL. Deletions cut 2 bases from V and 8 bases from J, with 9 bases between. This CDR3 has 12 residues. Stated treatment: roughly 11-day PBMC culture with coronavirus spike peptide pools or control peptides (ViraFEST assay).

This sequence originates from a human donor who had recovered from COVID-19. The chain combines TRBV4-1 with TRBJ1-2, with unresolved D. Sample: CD4+ T cells from blood, cultured in vitro. The CDR3 DNA reads as TGCGCCAGCAGCCAACTCGATCTGGGCTACACCTTC. Translated: CASSQLDLGYTF.